This paragraph reports one T cell receptor (beta chain). Its antigen is not known. The CDR3 totals 16 residues. V was clipped by 1 base and J by 2 bases; unmatched bases: 8. CDR1 MNHNS and CDR2 SASEGT come from the germline V gene. TCRdb's table, derived via immunoSEQ multiplex PCR, lists solely in-frame clones and lacks some. The table has about 96,000 clones, about nine tenths seen once; the top ten hold about 0.29%. These data originate in a study of graft-versus-host responses after intestinal transplantation. The chain carries TRBV6-1 and TRBJ2-7; 7 nucleotides align to TRBD1. The source was unstimulated CD4+ T cells sorted from spleen or lymph node cells, collected before intestinal transplant. This clonotype was obtained from a human donor who received an intestinal transplant. CDR3 DNA: TGTGCCAGCAGTGAAGGGGTGGCAGGGGGTCCCTACGAGCAGTACTTC. Translation: CASSEGVAGGPYEQYF.